The 4 T cell receptor beta chains below come from one sample, sequenced in a study of metastatic and nonmetastatic thyroid tumors. Not a single patient had been given any form of treatment at any point before undergoing thyroid surgery. Using MiXCR, TCRdb re-called clones from the PCR reads. The sample shows over 10,000 clones, approximately 20% of them seen only once. Sequenced sample: adjacent normal tissue. Receptor source: a female donor with papillary thyroid cancer or a benign thyroid nodule (not recorded which). Some clones in this sample may be carry-over from other donors' samples.

A note on this clone: Sequence at one end of the junction differs from germline and may be a read error. This chain joins TRBV14 and TRBJ1-2; 8 nucleotides align to TRBD1. The V gene's germline CDR1 is SGHDN and CDR2 FVKESK. The CDR3 extends over 15 amino acids. The CDR3 loop reads CASSEEETGVNGYTF. For the CDR3, the DNA is TGTGCCAGCAGCGAAGAAGAGACAGGGGTCAATGGCTACACCTTC. Using reference TRBV14 and TRBJ1-2 for the parts outside the CDR3, the full variable domain is EAGVTQFPSHSVIEKGQTVTLRCDPISGHDNLYWYRRVMGKEIKFLLHFVKESKQDESGMPNNRFLAERTGGTYSTLKVQPAELEDSGVYFCASSEEETGVNGYTFGSGTRLTVV.

This chain joins TRBV6-1 and TRBJ1-2; D remains unclear. The CDR3 length is 16 residues. The V end was cut by 5 bases, the J end by 5 bases, with 21 bases between. Germline V gene data show CDR1 as MNHNS and CDR2 as SASEGT. The CDR3 spells CASSNHQMAGNYGYTF. The CDR3, as DNA: TGTGCCAGCAGTAACCACCAAATGGCAGGAAATTATGGCTACACCTTC.

The chain carries TRBV10-3 and TRBJ2-2, with TRBD2 matching 7 bases. Germline V gene lookup returns CDR1 ENHRY and CDR2 SYGVKD. V shed 7 bases and J 3 bases; nucleotides not matched to a gene: 11. The CDR3 has 16 amino acids. This chain's CDR3 is CAINNHGGGDTGELFF. The CDR3 region has the DNA TGTGCCATCAACAACCATGGGGGGGGGGACACCGGGGAGCTGTTTTTT.

This clone was counted between two and nine times. This chain joins TRBV5-1 and TRBJ2-7; tentatively, D is TRBD1 or TRBD2 (6 bases each). The length of the CDR3 is 14 residues. V was pared by 0 bases and J by 3 bases, with 10 bases between. Per germline, CDR1 SGHRS and CDR2 YFSETQ. DNA for the CDR3: TGCGCCAGCAGCTTGGGTGGGGGGCTCTACGAGCAGTACTTC. Its translation is CASSLGGGLYEQYF.